This T cell receptor beta chain appears in the sequencing data of a study of spatial heterogeneity in lung cancer. For the study at large: Each distinct TCR and UMI combination averaged more than ten appearances in raw reads. Whole-study findings and limits: The study found ubiquitous expanded tumor TCRs in blood more at resection than follow-up.

A unique molecular identifier was carried by every single TCR cDNA molecule. TCRdb fed the 5' RACE reads into MiXCR, producing one record per CDR3 protein. This table holds about 12,000 distinct CDR3 sequences, 3% to 5% found once. Specified time point: sample taken at primary tumor resection. Without sorting, whole RNA was sequenced from tumor, nontumor lung or frozen PBMC. The germline CDR1 and CDR2 sequences are DFQATT and SNEGSKA (reference sequence). Trimming removed 5 bases from V and 6 bases from J, with 14 bases in between. This CDR3 region has 13 residues. Ten or more counts support this clonotype. Its antigen is as yet unknown. This beta chain is an unintended read in a library built for alpha chains; its size means little.

Sequences were derived from PBMCs, sampled at surgery. The sequence was collected from a male donor with early-stage non-small cell lung cancer. The V gene is TRBV20-1, the J gene TRBJ2-1; D is perhaps TRBD2 (7 bases). The CDR3 sequence: CSALAETGNEQFF. Here the CDR3 DNA reads TGCAGTGCTCTAGCGGAGACAGGCAATGAGCAGTTCTTC.